The sequence of this T cell receptor beta chain was determined in a study of T-cell reconstitution after alpha-beta-depleted transplantation in children. CDR3 length: 14 amino acids. The germline gives CDR1 DFQATT, CDR2 SNEGSKA (reference sequence). V lost 2 bases to trimming and J lost 3 bases, with 10 bases between them. Unique molecular identifiers were used in preparing the TCRbeta library. TCRdb reanalysed the PCR reads using MiXCR and keeps one entry per CDR3 protein. The sample has 300,000 to 400,000 distinct CDR3 sequences, roughly 13% seen once. The receptor's source is a human donor who donated a stem cell graft to a child with Fanconi anemia. This chain joins TRBV20-1 and TRBJ2-2; D unresolved. Sequenced material: PBMCs, taken from the stem cell graft. The CDR3 coding sequence is TGCAGTGCTAGATCCGGTATTGACACCGGGGAGCTGTTTTTT. Residues: CSARSGIDTGELFF.